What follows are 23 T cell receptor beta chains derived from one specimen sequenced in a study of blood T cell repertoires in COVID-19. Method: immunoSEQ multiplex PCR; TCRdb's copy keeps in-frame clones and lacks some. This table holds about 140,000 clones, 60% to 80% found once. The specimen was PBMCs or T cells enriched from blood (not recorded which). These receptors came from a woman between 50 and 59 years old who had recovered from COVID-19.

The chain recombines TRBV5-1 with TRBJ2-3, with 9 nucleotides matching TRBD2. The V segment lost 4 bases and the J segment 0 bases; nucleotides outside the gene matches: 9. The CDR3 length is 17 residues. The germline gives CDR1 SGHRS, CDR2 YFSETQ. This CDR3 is CASSPGAGGASTDTQYF. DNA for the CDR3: TGCGCCAGCAGCCCTGGAGCGGGGGGCGCGAGCACAGATACGCAGTATTTT.

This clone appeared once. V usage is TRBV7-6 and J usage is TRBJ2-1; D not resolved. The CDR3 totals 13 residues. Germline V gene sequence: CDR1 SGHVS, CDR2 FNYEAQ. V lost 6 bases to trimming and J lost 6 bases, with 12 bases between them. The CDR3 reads CASSAWASNEQFF. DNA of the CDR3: TGTGCCAGCAGTGCATGGGCGTCCAATGAGCAGTTCTTC.

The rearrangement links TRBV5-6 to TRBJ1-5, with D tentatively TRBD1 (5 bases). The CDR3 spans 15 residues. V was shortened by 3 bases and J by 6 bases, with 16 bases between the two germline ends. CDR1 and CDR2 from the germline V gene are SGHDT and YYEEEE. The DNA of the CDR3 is TGTGCCAGCAGCTGGGGTGTAGGGGTGGGTCAGCCCCAGCATTTT. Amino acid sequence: CASSWGVGVGQPQHF. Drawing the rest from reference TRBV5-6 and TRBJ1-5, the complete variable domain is DAGVTQSPTHLIKTRGQQVTLRCSPKSGHDTVSWYQQALGQGPQFIFQYYEEEERQRGNFPDRFSGHQFPNYSSELNVNALLLGDSALYLCASSWGVGVGQPQHFGDGTRLSIL.

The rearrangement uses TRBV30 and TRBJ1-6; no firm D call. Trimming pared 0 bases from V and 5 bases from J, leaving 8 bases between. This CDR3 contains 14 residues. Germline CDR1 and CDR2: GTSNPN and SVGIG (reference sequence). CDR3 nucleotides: TGTGCCTGGAGTGTAAGGCAGGATAATTCACCCCTCCACTTT. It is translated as CAWSVRQDNSPLHF.

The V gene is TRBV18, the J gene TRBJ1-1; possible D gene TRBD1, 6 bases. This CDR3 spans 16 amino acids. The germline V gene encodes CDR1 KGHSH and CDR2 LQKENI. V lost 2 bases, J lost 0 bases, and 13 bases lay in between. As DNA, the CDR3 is TGTGCCAGCTCACCAGGACAGTTTAACATGAACACTGAAGCTTTCTTT. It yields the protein CASSPGQFNMNTEAFF.

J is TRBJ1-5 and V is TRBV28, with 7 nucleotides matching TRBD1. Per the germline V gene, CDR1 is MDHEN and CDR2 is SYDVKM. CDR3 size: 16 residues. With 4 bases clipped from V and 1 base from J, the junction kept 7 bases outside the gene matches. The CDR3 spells CASSSAGTASNQPQHF. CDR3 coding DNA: TGTGCCAGCAGTTCCGCCGGGACAGCGAGCAATCAGCCCCAGCATTTT.

The CDR3 region has the DNA TGTGCCAGCAGAAAGCAGGGGGGGAACACTGAAGCTTTCTTT. This translates into CASRKQGGNTEAFF. V and J are TRBV27 and TRBJ1-1; the match to TRBD1 covers 7 bases. CDR1 MNHEY and CDR2 SMNVEV come from the germline V gene (reference sequence). This CDR3 spans 14 amino acids. V lost 6 bases, J lost 1 base, and 5 bases stayed unmatched.

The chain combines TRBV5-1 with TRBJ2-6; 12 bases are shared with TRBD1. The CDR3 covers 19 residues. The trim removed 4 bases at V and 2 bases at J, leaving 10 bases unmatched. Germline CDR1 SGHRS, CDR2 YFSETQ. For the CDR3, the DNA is TGCGCCAGCAGCCCCCCCGGGGACAGGGGGCTAGCTGGGGCCAACGTCCTGACTTTC. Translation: CASSPPGDRGLAGANVLTF.

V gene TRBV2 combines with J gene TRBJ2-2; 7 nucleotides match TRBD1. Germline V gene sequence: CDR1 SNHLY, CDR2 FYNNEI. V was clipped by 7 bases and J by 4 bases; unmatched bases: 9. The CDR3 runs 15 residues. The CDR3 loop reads CASKSWDSGTGELFF. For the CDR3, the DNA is TGTGCCAGCAAGAGCTGGGACAGCGGCACCGGGGAGCTGTTTTTT.

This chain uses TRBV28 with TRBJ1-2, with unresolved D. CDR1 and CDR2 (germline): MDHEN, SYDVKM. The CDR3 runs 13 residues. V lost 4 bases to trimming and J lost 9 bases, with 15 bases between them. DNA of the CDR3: TGTGCCAGCAGTTCCACCGGGAGGGCGAGCTACACCTTC. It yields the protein CASSSTGRASYTF.

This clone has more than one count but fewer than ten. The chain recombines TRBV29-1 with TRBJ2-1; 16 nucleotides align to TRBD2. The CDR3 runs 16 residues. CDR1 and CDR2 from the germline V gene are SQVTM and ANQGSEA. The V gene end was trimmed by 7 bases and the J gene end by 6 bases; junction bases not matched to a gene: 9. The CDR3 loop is CSASSGTSGRGNEQFF. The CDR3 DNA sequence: TGCAGCGCTAGTTCCGGGACTAGCGGGAGGGGCAATGAGCAGTTCTTC.

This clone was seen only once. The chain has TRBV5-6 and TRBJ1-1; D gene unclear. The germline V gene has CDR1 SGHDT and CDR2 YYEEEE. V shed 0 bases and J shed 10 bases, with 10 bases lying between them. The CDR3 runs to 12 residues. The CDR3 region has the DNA TGTGCCAGCAGCTTGGGAGGGCCTGGAGCTTTCTTT. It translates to CASSLGGPGAFF.

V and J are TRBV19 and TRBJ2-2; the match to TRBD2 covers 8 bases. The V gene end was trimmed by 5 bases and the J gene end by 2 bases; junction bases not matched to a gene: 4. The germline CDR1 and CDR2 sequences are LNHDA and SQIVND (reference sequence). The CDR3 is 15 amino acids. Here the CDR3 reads CASSPGLVNTGELFF. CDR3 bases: TGTGCCAGTAGTCCGGGACTAGTAAACACCGGGGAGCTGTTTTTT.

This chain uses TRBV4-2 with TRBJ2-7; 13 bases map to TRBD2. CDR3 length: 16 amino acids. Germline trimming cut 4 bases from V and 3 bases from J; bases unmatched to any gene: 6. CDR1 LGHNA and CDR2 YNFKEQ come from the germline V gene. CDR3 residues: CASSPRGTSGIYEQYF. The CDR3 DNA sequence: TGTGCCAGCAGCCCGAGAGGGACTAGCGGGATCTACGAGCAGTACTTC.

Here the CDR3 DNA reads TGTGCCAGTAGTATAAGGGCGGGGGGGAGCACAGATACGCAGTATTTT. Translating it yields CASSIRAGGSTDTQYF. The J gene is TRBJ2-3, the V gene TRBV19, with 9 bases aligning to TRBD2. The CDR3 sequence is 16 residues long. CDR1 is LNHDA and CDR2 is SQIVND in the germline V gene (reference sequence). The J segment lost 0 bases and the V segment lost 2 bases, leaving 3 bases of the junction unmatched.

CDR3 in amino acids: CASSSGQTNYGYTF. In DNA form, the CDR3 reads TGTGCCAGCAGCTCGGGACAGACTAACTATGGCTACACCTTC. This chain links TRBV5-4 with TRBJ1-2; 7 nucleotides align to TRBD1. V was clipped by 3 bases and J by 0 bases; unmatched bases: 2. This CDR3 has 14 residues. The germline V gene encodes CDR1 SGHNT and CDR2 YYREEE (reference sequence).

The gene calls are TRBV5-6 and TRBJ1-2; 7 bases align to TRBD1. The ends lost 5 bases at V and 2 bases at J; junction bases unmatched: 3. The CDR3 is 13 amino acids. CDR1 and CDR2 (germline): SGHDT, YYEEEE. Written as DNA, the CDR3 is TGTGCCAGCAGTTCACAGGGGAACTATGGCTACACCTTC. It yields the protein CASSSQGNYGYTF.

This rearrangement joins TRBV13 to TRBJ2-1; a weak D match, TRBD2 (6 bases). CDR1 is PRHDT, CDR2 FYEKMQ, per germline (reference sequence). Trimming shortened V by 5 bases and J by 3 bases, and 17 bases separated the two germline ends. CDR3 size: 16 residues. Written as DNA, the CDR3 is TGTGCCAGCAGCCATGGGCACGGGGGACGCTACAATGAGCAGTTCTTC. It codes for CASSHGHGGRYNEQFF.

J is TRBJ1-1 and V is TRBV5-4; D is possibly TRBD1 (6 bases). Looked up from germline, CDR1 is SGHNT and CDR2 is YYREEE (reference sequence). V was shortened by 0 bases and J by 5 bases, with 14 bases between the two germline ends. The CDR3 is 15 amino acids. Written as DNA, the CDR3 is TGTGCCAGCAGCTTGGCCTTCAGGGGTCGGACTGAAGCTTTCTTT. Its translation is CASSLAFRGRTEAFF. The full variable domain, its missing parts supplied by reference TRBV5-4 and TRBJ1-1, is ETGVTQSPTHLIKTRGQQVTLRCSSQSGHNTVSWYQQALGQGPQFIFQYYREEENGRGNFPPRFSGLQFPNYSSELNVNALELDDSALYLCASSLAFRGRTEAFFGQGTRLTVV.

This CDR3 is CASSQEGRGRGYEQFF. The CDR3 nucleotides are TGCGCCAGCAGCCAAGAAGGTCGCGGGAGAGGGTATGAGCAGTTCTTC. The genes are TRBV4-1 and TRBJ2-1; TRBD2 matches 7 bases. V dropped 0 bases and J dropped 8; count of bases not matched to a gene: 10. Germline V gives CDR1 MGHRA, CDR2 YSYEKL. The CDR3 sequence is 16 residues long.

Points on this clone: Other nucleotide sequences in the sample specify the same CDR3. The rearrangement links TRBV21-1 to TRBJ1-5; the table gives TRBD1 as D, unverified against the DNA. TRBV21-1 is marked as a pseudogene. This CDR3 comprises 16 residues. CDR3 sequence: CASSKGQGASNQPQHF. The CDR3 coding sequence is TGTGCCAGCAGCAAGGGACAGGGAGCTAGCAATCAGCCCCAGCATTTT.

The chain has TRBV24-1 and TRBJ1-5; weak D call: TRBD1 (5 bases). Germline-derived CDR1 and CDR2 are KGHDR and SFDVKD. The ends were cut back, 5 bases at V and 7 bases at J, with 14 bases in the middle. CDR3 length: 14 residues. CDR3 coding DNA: TGTGCCACCAGTGTAGCCCAGGGTTCCCAGCCCCAGCATTTT. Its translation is CATSVAQGSQPQHF.

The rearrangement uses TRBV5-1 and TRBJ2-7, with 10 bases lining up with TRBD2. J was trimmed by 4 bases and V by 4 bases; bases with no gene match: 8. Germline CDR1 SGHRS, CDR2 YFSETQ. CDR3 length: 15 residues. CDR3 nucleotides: TGCGCCAGCAGCCGATCTAGCGGGAGAGGGTACGAGCAGTACTTC. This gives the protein CASSRSSGRGYEQYF.